Below, 29 T cell receptor beta chains from the same sample are listed, as sequenced in a study of technical replicates of blood from a few donors. TCRdb's table, derived via immunoSEQ multiplex PCR, lists solely in-frame clones and lacks some. The profile shows about 100,000 clones, more than 90% of them singletons. Material: T cells isolated from PBMCs. These receptor sequences come from a human donor in good health.

The V gene is TRBV20-1, the J gene TRBJ2-3; weak D call: TRBD2 (6 bases). The CDR3 consists of 11 residues. Germline loops: CDR1 DFQATT, CDR2 SNEGSKA (reference sequence). V lost 0 bases to trimming and J lost 10 bases, with 8 bases between them. The CDR3 protein is CSARDREAQYF. In DNA, the CDR3 is TGCAGTGCTAGAGACAGGGAGGCGCAGTATTTT.

This clone was counted a single time. This chain uses TRBV9 with TRBJ2-1; 8 nucleotides align to TRBD2. The CDR3 is 11 amino acids. Germline CDR1 is SGDLS and CDR2 is YYNGEE. The V gene end was trimmed by 7 bases and the J gene end by 9 bases; junction bases not matched to a gene: 3. The CDR3 DNA sequence: TGTGCCAGCCAGCGGGGGACTGAGCAGTTCTTC. This encodes CASQRGTEQFF.

This clone was detected only once. The rearrangement uses TRBV7-9 and TRBJ2-5; D perhaps matches TRBD2 (7 bases). The CDR3 consists of 15 residues. V lost 4 bases to trimming and J lost 2 bases, with 14 bases between them. Per germline, CDR1 SEHNR and CDR2 FQNEAQ (reference sequence). The DNA of the CDR3 is TGTGCCAGCAGCTGGGGGGGGCAGCTTCAAGAGACCCAGTACTTC. It translates to CASSWGGQLQETQYF.

The V call is TRBV30, the J call TRBJ1-4; no clear D gene. Trimming stripped 3 bases from V and 16 bases from J, with 24 bases between. Germline V lookup: CDR1 GTSNPN, CDR2 SVGIG (reference sequence). The CDR3 contains 14 residues. In nucleotides, the CDR3 is TGTGCCTGGAGCCTACTCCCCACTTCGCTCCAGGAGTTTTTT. This gives the protein CAWSLLPTSLQEFF.

The chain combines TRBV10-3 with TRBJ2-1, with 8 bases fitting TRBD2. The CDR3 extends over 14 amino acids. V was clipped by 0 bases and J by 11 bases; unmatched bases: 6. Germline V gene data show CDR1 as ENHRY and CDR2 as SYGVKD. Here the CDR3 reads CAISESLIAGKQFF. In nucleotides, the CDR3 is TGTGCCATCAGTGAGTCTTTGATAGCGGGGAAGCAGTTCTTC.

DNA of the CDR3: TGCAGCGTTGAGGGGCTAGCGGGGGAGGTGGATGAGCAGTTCTTC. It codes for CSVEGLAGEVDEQFF. The chain carries TRBV29-1 and TRBJ2-1; 10 bases align to TRBD2. Per the germline V gene, CDR1 is SQVTM and CDR2 is ANQGSEA. The CDR3 runs 15 residues. The V gene end was trimmed by 3 bases and the J gene end by 8 bases; junction bases not matched to a gene: 10.

This clone was detected a few times. This sequence joins TRBV2 and TRBJ1-1, with D perhaps TRBD1 (6 bases). Trimming left V 7 bases short and J 4 bases short, with 10 bases between. CDR3 length: 12 residues. The germline V gene has CDR1 SNHLY and CDR2 FYNNEI. DNA of the CDR3: TGTGCCAGCATTACAGGGCGCACTGAAGCTTTCTTT. Its protein is CASITGRTEAFF.

The chain combines TRBV7-2 with TRBJ1-3; unclear D gene. Germline-derived CDR1 and CDR2 are SGHTA and FQGNSA. The CDR3 consists of 15 residues. V shed 3 bases and J shed 3 bases, with 12 bases lying between them. CDR3 nucleotide sequence: TGTGCCAGCAGCTTCGGACTTACCTATGGAAACACCATATATTTT. Protein: CASSFGLTYGNTIYF.

This clone has just a few counts. This chain connects TRBV7-8 to TRBJ1-5; D may be TRBD1 (6 bases). V shed 5 bases and J shed 0 bases, with 11 bases lying between them. The germline CDR1 and CDR2 sequences are SGHVS and FQNEAQ. The CDR3 loop spans 15 amino acids. This CDR3 reads CASSPQGRSNQPQHF. CDR3 nucleotides: TGTGCCAGCAGCCCCCAGGGGCGTAGCAATCAGCCCCAGCATTTT.

This chain connects TRBV7-6 to TRBJ2-1, with 8 positions matching TRBD2. In germline, CDR1 is SGHVS, CDR2 FNYEAQ. CDR3 length: 18 residues. The J segment lost 1 base and the V segment lost 5 bases, leaving 13 bases of the junction unmatched. In nucleotides, the CDR3 is TGTGCCAGCAGCCCCCCTATTGCAGCGGGAGAGTCCTACAATGAGCAGTTCTTC. Its translation: CASSPPIAAGESYNEQFF.

CDR3 in DNA: TGTGCCAGCAGCTTGTGGGACAGGGGGGGCTACAATGAGCAGTTCTTC. Protein product: CASSLWDRGGYNEQFF. The rearrangement uses TRBV11-3 and TRBJ2-1; 11 nucleotides agree with TRBD1. Germline V gives CDR1 SGHNT, CDR2 YENEEA. The J segment lost 3 bases and the V segment lost 3 bases, leaving 4 bases of the junction unmatched. The CDR3 consists of 16 residues.

The chain combines TRBV28 with TRBJ2-1, with 10 bases lining up with TRBD2. The ends lost 3 bases at V and 8 bases at J; junction bases unmatched: 7. The V gene's germline CDR1 is MDHEN and CDR2 SYDVKM. This CDR3 comprises 15 residues. The CDR3 here is CASSLGLARGDEQFF. The CDR3 DNA follows: TGTGCCAGCAGTTTGGGACTAGCGCGAGGCGATGAGCAGTTCTTC.

J is TRBJ2-2 and V is TRBV5-5, with 7 positions matching TRBD2. The CDR3 contains 16 residues. The V and J ends lost 1 base and 1 base, in that order; junction bases with no gene match: 4. The germline V gene encodes CDR1 SGHKS and CDR2 YYEKEE (reference sequence). CDR3 in DNA: TGTGCCAGCAGCTTGTTTAGCGGGCAGAACACCGGGGAGCTGTTTTTT. Translated, it gives CASSLFSGQNTGELFF.

The chain couples TRBV7-9 to TRBJ1-1, with 7 bases identical to TRBD1. The CDR3 spans 15 residues. Germline CDR1 reads SEHNR; CDR2 reads FQNEAQ (reference sequence). The trim removed 2 bases at V and 3 bases at J, leaving 6 bases unmatched. The CDR3 nucleotides read TGTGCCAGCAGCTTAATGGGTGACAGGGACACTGAAGCTTTCTTT. Translated: CASSLMGDRDTEAFF.

The chain combines TRBV4-1 with TRBJ1-1; 7 bases fit TRBD1. CDR3 length: 15 amino acids. The germline CDR1 and CDR2 sequences are MGHRA and YSYEKL. V lost 1 base and J lost 5; bases outside the gene matches: 7. The CDR3 region has the DNA TGCGCCAGCAGCCAAGGTCGACAGGGTTGGACTGAAGCTTTCTTT. This translates into CASSQGRQGWTEAFF.

CDR3 sequence: CASSLVSVYEQYF. CDR3 bases: TGTGCCAGCAGTCTCGTCAGCGTCTACGAGCAGTACTTC. The chain uses TRBV5-5 and TRBJ2-7; no definite D call. Between the trimmed V and J ends, which lost 5 bases and 3 bases, there was a span of 12 bases. CDR3 size: 13 residues. The germline gives CDR1 SGHKS, CDR2 YYEKEE (reference sequence).

The chain employs TRBV4-1 and TRBJ2-7; 7 positions agree with TRBD1. This CDR3 is 14 amino acids long. Germline loops: CDR1 MGHRA, CDR2 YSYEKL. V lost 4 bases to trimming and J lost 2 bases; unmatched junction nucleotides: 5. CDR3 loop: CASSRQGSPYEQYF. The CDR3, as DNA: TGCGCCAGCAGCCGACAGGGATCCCCCTACGAGCAGTACTTC.

The rearrangement joins TRBV7-9 to TRBJ2-3; D remains unclear. V lost 5 bases and J 0 bases, leaving 3 bases between the germline ends. This CDR3 is 12 amino acids long. Looked up from germline, CDR1 is SEHNR and CDR2 is FQNEAQ (reference sequence). CDR3 protein: CASSLSTDTQYF. CDR3 coding DNA: TGTGCCAGCAGCCTCAGCACAGATACGCAGTATTTT.

CDR3 residues: CASGDRGPYEQYF. In DNA form, the CDR3 reads TGTGCCAGCGGAGACAGGGGCCCCTACGAGCAGTACTTC. The gene calls are TRBV6-5 and TRBJ2-7, with TRBD1 identical over 8 bases. This CDR3 comprises 13 residues. The V gene's germline CDR1 is MNHEY and CDR2 SVGAGI. V shed 8 bases and J 2 bases; nucleotides not matched to a gene: 5.

The chain joins TRBV5-4 to TRBJ1-1; TRBD1 might be the D (6 bases). This CDR3 spans 14 amino acids. Germline V lookup: CDR1 SGHNT, CDR2 YYREEE (reference sequence). The V gene lost 4 bases and the J gene lost 0 bases, with 10 bases spanning the gap. The CDR3 is CASSLRDMNTEAFF. The CDR3 DNA follows: TGTGCCAGCAGCCTCCGGGACATGAACACTGAAGCTTTCTTT. The complete variable domain, with remaining parts taken from reference TRBV5-4 and TRBJ1-1, reads ETGVTQSPTHLIKTRGQQVTLRCSSQSGHNTVSWYQQALGQGPQFIFQYYREEENGRGNFPPRFSGLQFPNYSSELNVNALELDDSALYLCASSLRDMNTEAFFGQGTRLTVV.

V usage is TRBV5-1 and J usage is TRBJ1-5; D uncertain. The CDR3 is 13 residues long. CDR1 is SGHRS, CDR2 YFSETQ, per germline. V gave up 2 bases and J gave up 1 base, with 4 bases separating them. Written as DNA, the CDR3 is TGCGCCAGCAGCTTAGCCAGCAATCAGCCCCAGCATTTT. Protein: CASSLASNQPQHF. The full variable domain, its missing parts supplied by reference TRBV5-1 and TRBJ1-5, is KAGVTQTPRYLIKTRGQQVTLSCSPISGHRSVSWYQQTPGQGLQFLFEYFSETQRNKGNFPGRFSGRQFSNSRSEMNVSTLELGDSALYLCASSLASNQPQHFGDGTRLSIL.

V and J are TRBV4-1 and TRBJ2-7; possible D gene TRBD2, 5 bases. CDR1 and CDR2 (germline): MGHRA, YSYEKL. V gave up 4 bases and J gave up 4 bases, with 11 bases separating them. The CDR3 loop spans 13 amino acids. CDR3: CASSPDRGYEQYF. CDR3 DNA: TGCGCCAGCAGCCCTGACCGGGGTTACGAGCAGTACTTC.

The genes are TRBV11-2 and TRBJ2-1; D not certain. Germline loops: CDR1 SGHAT, CDR2 FQNNGV. V lost 1 base and J 8 bases, leaving 9 bases between the germline ends. The CDR3 consists of 13 residues. The CDR3 region is CASSLGPSYEQFF. The CDR3, as DNA: TGTGCCAGCAGCTTAGGGCCCTCCTATGAGCAGTTCTTC.

This chain links TRBV28 with TRBJ1-1; D may be TRBD1 (6 bases). Germline V gives CDR1 MDHEN, CDR2 SYDVKM. The CDR3 spans 13 residues. V lost 4 bases and J lost 9, with 15 bases in between. CDR3 sequence: CASSSWGTPKAFF. CDR3 DNA: TGTGCCAGCAGTTCCTGGGGGACACCCAAAGCTTTCTTT.

The chain employs TRBV9 and TRBJ2-1; D unresolved. CDR1 is SGDLS and CDR2 is YYNGEE in the germline V gene. The CDR3 runs to 12 residues. V shed 1 base and J shed 6 bases, with 5 bases lying between them. The CDR3 region has the DNA TGTGCCAGCAGCGTACCTACCAATGAGCAGTTCTTC. Translated: CASSVPTNEQFF.

With respect to this clone: Within the sample, other DNA sequences also encode this same CDR3. The rearrangement links TRBV27 to TRBJ2-7, with TRBD1 matching 10 bases. The CDR3 is 14 residues long. The germline V gene encodes CDR1 MNHEY and CDR2 SMNVEV (reference sequence). With 5 bases clipped from V and 4 bases from J, the junction kept 5 bases outside the gene matches. The CDR3 bases are TGTGCCAGCAGTCCCTGGACAGGGGGGTACGAGCAGTACTTC. It specifies CASSPWTGGYEQYF.

The genes are TRBV7-2 and TRBJ2-1, with D possibly being TRBD1 (5 bases). CDR3 length: 14 residues. Germline V gene lookup returns CDR1 SGHTA and CDR2 FQGNSA. The V and J ends lost 3 bases and 6 bases respectively, with 12 bases between them. The DNA of the CDR3 is TGTGCCAGCAGCTTTTCGCCAGGGCCCAATGAGCAGTTCTTC. Encoded protein: CASSFSPGPNEQFF.

V gene TRBV7-9 combines with J gene TRBJ2-7, with 9 bases lining up with TRBD2. Germline assignment: CDR1 SEHNR and CDR2 FQNEAQ (reference sequence). CDR3 length: 14 amino acids. V gave up 6 bases and J gave up 3 bases; unmatched junction bases: 6. Written as DNA, the CDR3 is TGTGCCAGCAGTCGACTAGCGGAGGGCTACGAGCAGTACTTC. This sequence encodes CASSRLAEGYEQYF. The complete variable domain, with remaining parts taken from reference TRBV7-9 and TRBJ2-7, reads DTGVSQNPRHKITKRGQNVTFRCDPISEHNRLYWYRQTLGQGPEFLTYFQNEAQLEKSRLLSDRFSAERPKGSFSTLEIQRTEQGDSAMYLCASSRLAEGYEQYFGPGTRLTVT.

This chain's CDR3 is CASLYGNYGYTF. CDR3 in DNA: TGTGCCAGCCTATACGGGAACTATGGCTACACCTTC. The J gene is TRBJ1-2, the V gene TRBV28; the D is unclear. The CDR3 runs to 12 residues. The germline V gene encodes CDR1 MDHEN and CDR2 SYDVKM. Trimming cost V 8 bases and J 2 bases, with 9 bases left between them.